This T cell receptor (beta chain) was recorded in a study of beta chain features in type 1 diabetes. Across the study: Healthy donors and patients showed comparable age, gender and cell yields. Study-wide results and limits: PCR might show a preference for shorter templates, equally across patients and controls.

The study reverse transcribed the entire isolated RNA, so it sequenced expressed TCRB transcripts. Sequencing was performed with immunoSEQ multiplex PCR; in TCRdb, only in-frame clones are kept and a portion is missing. The sample comprises 400,000 to 600,000 clones, 30% of which are singletons, and 0.05% to 0.065% rests with the top ten. Germline V gene lookup returns CDR1 LNHDA and CDR2 SQIVND (reference sequence). Trimming removed 4 bases at V and 0 bases at J, with 6 bases between. This CDR3 spans 13 amino acids. CD4+ naive, central memory, regulatory and stem cell-like memory cells were sorted via CD45RO/CCR7/CD25/CD127/CD95/CD27. This clone was recorded a few times. As yet, its antigen is unknown.

This clonotype was sampled from a man aged 18 to 30 in good health. This chain connects TRBV19 to TRBJ2-5; D possibly corresponds to TRBD2 (5 bases). The sample comprised naive CD4+ T cells from blood. The DNA of the CDR3 is TGTGCCAGTAGTACGGGGTACCAAGAGACCCAGTACTTC. It is translated as CASSTGYQETQYF.